Shown below are 14 T cell receptor beta chains from a single sample sequenced in a study of T-cell memory formation after mild COVID-19 (dated by TCRdb to 2020 to 2023). Library method: 5' RACE. The sample was run on an Illumina NovaSeq 6000. TCRdb reran the public reads through fastp at Q25 and MiXCR, keeping productive beta chains. Under each unique CDR3 protein, matching rows form one entry showing the most common genes and DNA. In this sample the table shows 250,000 to 300,000 distinct CDR3 sequences, less than 20% of which occur a single time. Of the sample, about a fifth falls within the top ten clones. Sequencing was carried out using PBMCs or a T cell subset sorted from them (not recorded which). All receptors come from a man in his late teens or twenties who had mild COVID-19 (a few samples of this study predate the infection). The sample titles of this study are shuffled in the database, so cell type and time point are left out; the donor was told from shared clones.

In its sample, this clonotype was seen a few times. The rearrangement links TRBV21-1 to TRBJ2-7; TRBD2, the table's D call, was not compared with the DNA. TRBV21-1 is termed a pseudogene. The CDR3 is made up of 10 amino acids. This chain's CDR3 is CATSGHEQYV. As DNA, the CDR3 is TGTGCCACTAGCGGTCACGAGCAGTACGTC.

The count of this clonotype is one. V usage is TRBV7-9 and J usage is TRBJ2-5, with 13 nucleotides matching TRBD2. The J segment lost 2 bases and the V segment lost 6 bases, leaving 9 bases of the junction unmatched. The germline V gene encodes CDR1 SEHNR and CDR2 FQNEAQ (reference sequence). The CDR3 spans 17 residues. The CDR3 nucleotides are TGTGCCAGCAGTAACCGACCGGGACTAGCGGGGCAAGAGACCCAGTACTTC. Amino acids: CASSNRPGLAGQETQYF.

The table lists this clonotype with many counts. The chain is built from TRBV5-1 and TRBJ2-1, with D possibly being TRBD1 (6 bases). CDR1 is SGHRS, CDR2 YFSETQ, per germline. The CDR3 runs to 19 residues. V lost 0 bases and J 0 bases, leaving 19 bases between the germline ends. The CDR3 DNA is TGCGCCAGCAGCTTGGAGACAGGTCTTCTGTCAGTCTCCTACAATGAGCAGTTCTTC. It specifies CASSLETGLLSVSYNEQFF.

This clonotype was recorded many times. The gene calls are TRBV19 and TRBJ2-7; 8 bases fit TRBD1. The CDR3 has 13 residues. V gave up 6 bases and J gave up 9 bases; unmatched junction bases: 10. The germline V gene has CDR1 LNHDA and CDR2 SQIVND (reference sequence). The CDR3 DNA reads TGTGCCAGTAGCCAGGGGGCTCCTTCAGGGCAGTACTTC. It is translated as CASSQGAPSGQYF.

The chain carries TRBV9 and TRBJ2-6; 9 bases are shared with TRBD1. The germline V gene has CDR1 SGDLS and CDR2 YYNGEE. This CDR3 is 20 amino acids long. The V gene end was trimmed by 1 base and the J gene end by 0 bases; junction bases not matched to a gene: 11. CDR3 protein: CASSVRTGVGRYSGANVLTF. The CDR3 DNA sequence: TGTGCCAGCAGCGTAAGGACAGGGGTCGGCCGATACTCTGGGGCCAACGTCCTGACTTTC.

The chain carries TRBV7-2 and TRBJ1-3; 9 bases align to TRBD1. CDR1 is SGHTA and CDR2 is FQGNSA in the germline V gene. V lost 2 bases, J lost 4 bases, and 9 bases stayed unmatched. This CDR3 has 17 amino acids. The CDR3 protein is CASSLSSGTGSGNTIYF. In nucleotides, the CDR3 is TGTGCCAGCAGCTTAAGTTCGGGGACAGGGTCGGGAAACACCATATATTTT.

This clonotype showed up many times. The V gene is TRBV12-3 or TRBV12-4, the J gene TRBJ2-3, with no clear D. With 5 bases removed from V and 4 bases from J, the gap between germline ends came to 13 bases. The CDR3 length is 14 residues. The CDR3 bases are TGTGCCAGCAGTCCCCACCCCGCGGCAGATACGCAGTATTTT. Amino acid sequence: CASSPHPAADTQYF.

The CDR3 DNA sequence: TGCAGCGTTGAAGGACAAGGGCCCCCATCCCGTTCCTACGAGCAGTACTTC. Translated, it gives CSVEGQGPPSRSYEQYF. This chain connects TRBV29-1 to TRBJ2-7; D unresolved. Deletions cut 1 base from V and 1 base from J, with 20 bases between. Germline V gene data show CDR1 as SQVTM and CDR2 as ANQGSEA. CDR3 length: 17 amino acids.

As for this clonotype: Because it lacks the conserved phenylalanine or tryptophan at the end, this CDR3 is likely a read error. No DNA is shown, since the ends of the CDR3 on it are uncertain; the CDR3 is the one TCRdb lists. The CDR3 loop reads CATSWGAGELLV. The chain has TRBV24-1 and TRBJ2-2; the D call TRBD1 from the table was never checked on the DNA. Germline-derived CDR1 and CDR2 are KGHDR and SFDVKD. The CDR3 extends over 12 residues, inclusive of both ends.

This sequence joins TRBV5-1 and TRBJ2-5; the match to TRBD1 covers 7 bases. The CDR3 extends over 15 amino acids. V dropped 0 bases and J dropped 4; count of bases not matched to a gene: 6. CDR1 is SGHRS and CDR2 is YFSETQ in the germline V gene. The CDR3 DNA is TGCGCCAGCAGCTTGGCGCCAGGGGGATCAGAGACCCAGTACTTC. This encodes CASSLAPGGSETQYF.

The chain is built from TRBV4-1 and TRBJ2-1; TRBD2 matches 8 bases. V lost 1 base to trimming and J lost 6 bases; unmatched junction nucleotides: 5. Germline CDR1 MGHRA, CDR2 YSYEKL. The CDR3 runs 15 residues. The CDR3 is CASSQASGGSNEQFF. As DNA, the CDR3 is TGCGCCAGCAGCCAAGCCAGCGGGGGTAGCAATGAGCAGTTCTTC.

This clonotype was found many times. The rearrangement links TRBV6-2 or TRBV6-3 to TRBJ1-1; D is unresolved. Germline values: CDR1 MNHEY, CDR2 SVGEGT. Trimming shortened V by 8 bases and J by 6 bases, and 19 bases separated the two germline ends. The length of the CDR3 is 14 residues. The CDR3 sequence is CASEHQLGMSEAFF. CDR3 DNA sequence: TGTGCCAGCGAACACCAATTAGGGATGTCTGAAGCTTTCTTT.

This clonotype has a handful of counts. V is TRBV11-2 and J is TRBJ2-3; D possibly corresponds to TRBD1 (5 bases). Germline CDR1 is SGHAT and CDR2 is FQNNGV. CDR3 size: 13 residues. V was shortened by 5 bases and J by 5 bases, with 11 bases between the two germline ends. The CDR3 reads CASSPAQGDTQYF. The DNA of the CDR3 is TGTGCCAGCAGCCCCGCCCAGGGAGATACGCAGTATTTT.

V and J are TRBV27 and TRBJ2-2; perhaps TRBD2 as D (5 bases). The germline V gene has CDR1 MNHEY and CDR2 SMNVEV (reference sequence). Trimming cost V 1 base and J 5 bases, with 8 bases left between them. The CDR3 length is 14 residues. This CDR3 is CASSLLLGTGELFF. The CDR3 DNA sequence: TGTGCCAGCAGTTTATTACTAGGGACCGGGGAGCTGTTTTTT.